This T cell receptor beta chain is drawn from a study of blood T cell repertoires in COVID-19. Whole-study context: The samples span acute and convalescent COVID-19 from the United States, Italy and Spain.

During active infection, Seattle patients enrolled and were then monitored through disease. In the original processing: Researchers report that nucleated cell counts were estimated from reference gene primer amplification. Some clones are missing from TCRdb's copy, which holds only in-frame ones; the method was immunoSEQ multiplex PCR. V, J and clone size are those of that table, while D and trimming were read from the DNA. Counted here are some 300,000 clones, just under 90% occurring once; the ten biggest clones make up 5.5% to 8%. This CDR3 comprises 13 residues. Germline-derived CDR1 and CDR2 are SQVTM and ANQGSEA. Trimming removed 7 bases from V and 0 bases from J, with 12 bases in between.

The chain combines TRBV29-1 with TRBJ1-1, with no clear D. The TCR comes from a woman between 50 and 59 years old with COVID-19, enrolled during active disease. The sequencing sample was made of peripheral blood. The CDR3 sequence: CSAGVSMNTEAFF. CDR3 sequence (DNA): TGCAGCGCTGGAGTCTCGATGAACACTGAAGCTTTCTTT.